The rows below give T cell receptor beta chains drawn from one sample of a study of blood T cell repertoires in COVID-19. Assay used: immunoSEQ multiplex PCR; TCRdb lists only in-frame clones, some missing. Altogether 100,000 to 150,000 clones are present, more than 70% being singletons, with the ten largest covering approximately 1%. The material sequenced was peripheral blood. These receptors all come from an elderly woman with acute or convalescent COVID-19. Both conserved end residues are part of each CDR3. D genes are given only for firm matches. For some rows the clone size is stated as once, few or many, or as a class when expanded; others skip it.

v_call	j_call	d_call	clone_size	cdr3_nt	cdr3_aa
TRBV5-1	TRBJ2-1	NA	NA	TGCGCCAGCAGCTTGGAGGGGGGGCCGTACAATGAGCAGTTCTTC	CASSLEGGPYNEQFF
TRBV7-2	TRBJ2-1	NA	once	TGTGCCAGCAGCTTAAAGGCGGTTGAGCAGTTCTTC	CASSLKAVEQFF
TRBV10-3	TRBJ1-1	TRBD1	once	TGTGCCATCAGCCAGGGGGCAGGGACTGAAGCTTTCTTT	CAISQGAGTEAFF
TRBV28	TRBJ1-5	NA	few	TGTGCCAGCAGAAGACAGTATAGCAATCAGCCCCAGCATTTT	CASRRQYSNQPQHF
TRBV6-1	TRBJ1-2	NA	NA	TGTGCCAGCAGTGAAGCCGGAGGTGGCGGGGCGGGCTACACCTTC	CASSEAGGGGAGYTF
TRBV6-1	TRBJ1-4	NA	NA	TGTGCCAGCAGTGACGCTCGAGGTGAAAAACTGTTTTTT	CASSDARGEKLFF
TRBV6-1	TRBJ1-4	NA	NA	TGTGCCAGCAGTGGCCCAGGAGGACCAACTAATGAAAAACTGTTTTTT	CASSGPGGPTNEKLFF
TRBV19	TRBJ1-5	NA	NA	TGTGCCAGTAATCGGCAGGCCTGGAATAGCAATCAGCCCCAGCATTTT	CASNRQAWNSNQPQHF
TRBV19	TRBJ2-1	NA	NA	TGTGCCAGTAGTTTGGGACTTCTCAATGAGCAGTTCTTC	CASSLGLLNEQFF
TRBV5-8	TRBJ1-6	TRBD1	NA	TGTGCCAGCAGCTCACGCACCCCGGGACAGAGCTCCTATAATTCACCCCTCCACTTT	CASSSRTPGQSSYNSPLHF
TRBV6-2/TRBV6-3	TRBJ1-5	NA	once	TGTGCCAGCAGTTACCCCCCCCGAGTTAGCAATCAGCCCCAGCATTTT	CASSYPPRVSNQPQHF
TRBV15	TRBJ1-2	TRBD1	NA	TGTGCCACCAGCAGAAAGACAGGGTATGGCTACACCTTC	CATSRKTGYGYTF
TRBV7-3	TRBJ2-5	TRBD1	NA	TGTGCCAGCAGCTTAAGCAGGGGGCCTGGGGAGACCCAGTACTTC	CASSLSRGPGETQYF
TRBV19	TRBJ1-5	TRBD1	NA	TGTGCCAGTAGAGACAGGGTGGATCAGCCCCAGCATTTT	CASRDRVDQPQHF
TRBV4-1	TRBJ1-4	NA	NA	TGCGCCAGCAGCCCGCGGGGATCTTTTTTT	CASSPRGSFF
TRBV6-5	TRBJ2-3	TRBD1	NA	TGTGCCAGCAGGCGGGACAGGGGCACAGATACGCAGTATTTT	CASRRDRGTDTQYF
TRBV15	TRBJ2-1	NA	NA	TGTGCCACCAGCAGAGTAAGTGGGAGTGGGCAGTTCTTC	CATSRVSGSGQFF
TRBV7-2	TRBJ1-4	NA	once	TGTGCCAGCAGCTTAGACGGGGGGCGTAATGAAAAACTGTTTTTT	CASSLDGGRNEKLFF
TRBV18	TRBJ2-1	NA	NA	TGTGCCAGCTCACTGCTAGGGGGAGTTCTTAATGAGCAGTTCTTC	CASSLLGGVLNEQFF
TRBV24-1	TRBJ2-6	TRBD1	NA	TGTGCCACCAGTGAGGGGACAGGGACTGGGGCCAACGTCCTGACTTTC	CATSEGTGTGANVLTF
TRBV6-5	TRBJ1-1	NA	NA	TGTGCCAGCAGTTACTCGAACAGAAATGAAGCTTTCTTT	CASSYSNRNEAFF
TRBV5-1	TRBJ2-2	TRBD2	NA	TGCGCCAGCAGCTCGGGACTAGCGGGAGTCGGGAACACCGGGGAGCTGTTTTTT	CASSSGLAGVGNTGELFF
TRBV27	TRBJ2-1	TRBD1	NA	TGTGCCAGCCAGACAGGGTCGATATACAATGAGCAGTTCTTC	CASQTGSIYNEQFF
TRBV27	TRBJ2-3	NA	NA	TGTGCCAGCAGTTTATCGGCACCTCTCACAGATACGCAGTATTTT	CASSLSAPLTDTQYF
TRBV6-1	TRBJ1-2	NA	NA	TGTGCCAGCAGTGAATTGGGGGCCTATGGCTACACCTTC	CASSELGAYGYTF
TRBV19	TRBJ2-5	TRBD2	NA	TGTGCCAGTAGTATGAGTCGGCGGGGGGAGACCCAGTACTTC	CASSMSRRGETQYF
TRBV12-3/TRBV12-4	TRBJ2-5	NA	NA	TGTGCCAGCAGTTTAACAGGTTTAGAGACCCAGTACTTC	CASSLTGLETQYF
TRBV6-5	TRBJ1-5	NA	NA	TGTGCCAGCAGTCGACAGAACAATCAGCCCCAGCATTTT	CASSRQNNQPQHF
TRBV6-1	TRBJ2-3	TRBD2	NA	TGTGCCAGCAGTGAAGCGCCAGGGCAGGGGACTAGCGGGACGACAGATACGCAGTATTTT	CASSEAPGQGTSGTTDTQYF
TRBV20-1	TRBJ1-1	TRBD1	NA	TGCAGTGCTGGACAGGGGTCTGAAGCTTTCTTT	CSAGQGSEAFF
TRBV6-5	TRBJ2-2	NA	NA	TGTGCCAGCAGGGGGGAGGCGGACACCGGGGAGCTGTTTTTT	CASRGEADTGELFF
TRBV5-1	TRBJ2-3	TRBD2	once	TGCGCCAGCAGTCGGGACTACCCAGATACGCAGTATTTT	CASSRDYPDTQYF
TRBV19	TRBJ1-1	TRBD1	NA	TGTGCCAGTAGTATAGTGACAGGGCTTGAAGCTTTCTTT	CASSIVTGLEAFF
TRBV3-1/TRBV3-2	TRBJ2-2	TRBD2	NA	TGTGCCAGCAGCCAAAGTCGGAGCGGGATGGCCGGGGAGCTGTTTTTT	CASSQSRSGMAGELFF
TRBV12-5	TRBJ2-3	TRBD1	NA	TGTGCTTGGGACAGAGTAGCCGATATCCTCACAGATACGCAGTATTTT	CAWDRVADILTDTQYF
TRBV10-3	TRBJ2-7	TRBD2	NA	TGTGCCATCAGTAGCGGGGGGACCCCCTACGAGCAGTACTTC	CAISSGGTPYEQYF
TRBV5-1	TRBJ2-7	NA	NA	TGCGCCAGCAGCTTGGATCAGGTCAGACCCTACGAGCAGTACTTC	CASSLDQVRPYEQYF
TRBV4-2	TRBJ2-5	NA	NA	TGTGCCAGCAGCCAAGATCGGGAGACCCAGTACTTC	CASSQDRETQYF
TRBV11-2	TRBJ2-1	TRBD2	NA	TGTGCCAGCAGCTTTCCTGTAGCGGGAGGGTTATACAATGAGCAGTTCTTC	CASSFPVAGGLYNEQFF
TRBV18	TRBJ1-1	NA	NA	TGTGCCAGCTCACCCCTTTCGCCAGGGAAGACCACTGAAGCTTTCTTT	CASSPLSPGKTTEAFF
TRBV5-8	TRBJ1-5	NA	NA	TGTGCCAGCAGCGCAGGGCAAGTTGGGAATCAGCCCCAGCATTTT	CASSAGQVGNQPQHF
TRBV19	TRBJ2-4	TRBD1	NA	TGTGCCAGTATAGACAGGGGCGCCAAAAACATTCAGTACTTC	CASIDRGAKNIQYF
TRBV28	TRBJ2-7	NA	NA	TGTGCCAGCCTGGGGAGCTACGAGCAGTACTTC	CASLGSYEQYF
TRBV7-2	TRBJ1-5	NA	NA	TGTGCCAGCAGCTTAGGGGGGGGGCGAAATCAGCCCCAGCATTTT	CASSLGGGRNQPQHF
TRBV5-1	TRBJ2-3	NA	NA	TGCGCCAGCGATATGGGGCAGAGCACAGATACGCAGTATTTT	CASDMGQSTDTQYF
TRBV5-1	TRBJ2-2	TRBD2	NA	TGCGCCAGCAGCTTTCTAGCGGGGGTGGTCACCGGGGAGCTGTTTTTT	CASSFLAGVVTGELFF
TRBV19	TRBJ1-5	TRBD1	NA	TGTGCCAGTAGTATAGATTGGCGACAGGGGATCAATCAGCCCCAGCATTTT	CASSIDWRQGINQPQHF
TRBV9	TRBJ2-3	NA	NA	TGTGCCAGCAGTCGGGGGTTTGGGGAGCCCACAGATACGCAGTATTTT	CASSRGFGEPTDTQYF
TRBV19	TRBJ2-5	NA	NA	TGTGCCAGTAGTGAAGTAGGACACAAAGAGACCCAGTACTTC	CASSEVGHKETQYF
TRBV2	TRBJ1-5	TRBD1	NA	TGTGCCAGCGGGGACAGGCGATCCTATAGCAATCAGCCCCAGCATTTT	CASGDRRSYSNQPQHF
TRBV3-1/TRBV3-2	TRBJ2-4	TRBD2	NA	TGTGCCAGCAGCCAACTAGCGGGCATAGCCAAAAACATTCAGTACTTC	CASSQLAGIAKNIQYF
TRBV28	TRBJ2-2	TRBD2	NA	TGTGCCAGCCGTCGGGGGGGAGGGCTGAGCACCGGGGAGCTGTTTTTT	CASRRGGGLSTGELFF
TRBV5-6	TRBJ1-5	NA	NA	TGTGCCAGCAGCTTTCATGTCACAGCAGATCAGCCCCAGCATTTT	CASSFHVTADQPQHF
TRBV4-2	TRBJ2-3	TRBD2	NA	TGTGCCAGCAGCCAAGATCGAGCGGGGGCTAGCACAGATACGCAGTATTTT	CASSQDRAGASTDTQYF
TRBV18	TRBJ2-1	NA	NA	TGTGCCAGCTCAGCTTTGCTTACAGGGATCACTGAGCAGTTCTTC	CASSALLTGITEQFF